These 24 T cell receptor beta chains share one sample of origin, sequenced in a study of graft-versus-host responses after intestinal transplantation. Produced via immunoSEQ multiplex PCR; TCRdb's table is partial and in-frame only. The table shows some 110,000 clones, with around 94% occurring only once. Their antigens remain unidentified. The sample was unstimulated CD8+ T cells sorted from spleen or lymph node cells, taken before transplant. The receptors derive from a human donor who was the organ donor for an intestinal transplant.

The chain recombines TRBV27 with TRBJ2-7; the D gene is possibly TRBD2 (5 bases). V was pared by 4 bases and J by 6 bases, with 16 bases between. This CDR3 is built from 14 residues. Germline CDR1 reads MNHEY; CDR2 reads SMNVEV (reference sequence). CDR3 DNA: TGTGCCAGCAGTTCCGGACTCACTCGGCTCGAGCAGTACTTC. Its protein product is CASSSGLTRLEQYF.

A remark on this clone: A read error may account for a junction end that differs from germline. V and J are TRBV7-7 and TRBJ2-2; D is perhaps TRBD1 (6 bases). The CDR3 spans 14 residues. Germline V CDR1 and CDR2: SSHAT, FNYEAQ (reference sequence). CDR3 in DNA: TGTGCTAGCAGCTTAGGAGAGGGGGCCGGGGAGCTGTTTTTT. It is translated as CASSLGEGAGELFF.

The rearrangement uses TRBV5-4 and TRBJ2-5, with 8 bases aligning to TRBD1. The J segment lost 0 bases and the V segment lost 2 bases, leaving 3 bases of the junction unmatched. Germline V gene data show CDR1 as SGHNT and CDR2 as YYREEE (reference sequence). This CDR3 has 15 amino acids. Here the CDR3 reads CASSLTGGYQETQYF. The CDR3 region has the DNA TGTGCCAGCAGCTTAACAGGGGGGTACCAAGAGACCCAGTACTTC. The variable domain in full, with the rest retrieved from reference TRBV5-4 and TRBJ2-5, is ETGVTQSPTHLIKTRGQQVTLRCSSQSGHNTVSWYQQALGQGPQFIFQYYREEENGRGNFPPRFSGLQFPNYSSELNVNALELDDSALYLCASSLTGGYQETQYFGPGTRLLVL.

This rearrangement joins TRBV7-6 to TRBJ2-3; D perhaps matches TRBD1 (5 bases). With 0 bases removed from V and 2 bases from J, the gap between germline ends came to 12 bases. This CDR3 spans 16 amino acids. Germline lookup yields CDR1 SGHVS and CDR2 FNYEAQ. The CDR3 DNA sequence: TGTGCCAGCAGCTTAGCGCAAGGGGTAGACACAGATACGCAGTATTTT. Translation gives CASSLAQGVDTDTQYF. Supplemented by reference TRBV7-6 and TRBJ2-3, the full variable domain reads GAGVSQSPRYKVTKRGQDVALRCDPISGHVSLYWYRQALGQGPEFLTYFNYEAQQDKSGLPNDRFSAERPEGSISTLTIQRTEQRDSAMYRCASSLAQGVDTDTQYFGPGTRLTVL.

This clone occurred once. The rearrangement uses TRBV2 and TRBJ2-7, with a weak D call TRBD1 (6 bases). V was shortened by 1 base and J by 2 bases, with 15 bases between the two germline ends. CDR1 is SNHLY and CDR2 is FYNNEI in the germline V gene. The CDR3 consists of 16 residues. CDR3 sequence (DNA): TGTGCCAGCAGTGAAGAGCGACCACAGGGAACCTACGAGCAGTACTTC. This sequence encodes CASSEERPQGTYEQYF.

This chain joins TRBV30 and TRBJ1-2; no clear D. Trimming took off 4 bases at V and 3 bases at J, with 6 bases between the two ends. The CDR3 is made up of 11 amino acids. Germline V gives CDR1 GTSNPN, CDR2 SVGIG (reference sequence). As DNA, the CDR3 is TGTGCCTGGACAGCAGACTATGGCTACACCTTC. It specifies CAWTADYGYTF. The full variable domain, completed using reference TRBV30 and TRBJ1-2, is SQTIHQWPATLVQPVGSPLSLECTVEGTSNPNLYWYRQAAGRGLQLLFYSVGIGQISSEVPQNLSASRPQDRQFILSSKKLLLSDSGFYLCAWTADYGYTFGSGTRLTVV.

The rearrangement uses TRBV4-2 and TRBJ2-3; D unresolved. The CDR3 runs 13 residues. With 0 bases removed from V and 0 bases from J, the gap between germline ends came to 1 base. The V gene's germline CDR1 is LGHNA and CDR2 YNFKEQ. The CDR3 DNA reads TGTGCCAGCAGCCAAGACAGCACAGATACGCAGTATTTT. Its protein product is CASSQDSTDTQYF.

The V call is TRBV9, the J call TRBJ2-7; no reliable D call. The V end lost 3 bases, the J end lost 2 bases, and 15 bases lay between the germline ends. This CDR3 has 15 residues. The V gene's germline CDR1 is SGDLS and CDR2 YYNGEE. The CDR3 DNA is TGTGCCAGCAGCGCCAGAGGCTCTTTAACCTACGAGCAGTACTTC. It encodes CASSARGSLTYEQYF.

The chain links TRBV28 to TRBJ2-1, with D unresolved. There are 15 residues in the CDR3. Deletions cut 6 bases from V and 8 bases from J, with 20 bases between. Germline values: CDR1 MDHEN, CDR2 SYDVKM. The CDR3 reads CASSPRIPLSYEQFF. CDR3 sequence (DNA): TGTGCCAGCAGCCCCCGCATTCCCCTTTCTTATGAGCAGTTCTTC. Filled out from reference TRBV28 and TRBJ2-1, the complete variable domain reads DVKVTQSSRYLVKRTGEKVFLECVQDMDHENMFWYRQDPGLGLRLIYFSYDVKMKEKGDIPEGYSVSREKKERFSLILESASTNQTSMYLCASSPRIPLSYEQFFGPGTRLTVL.

The gene calls are TRBV15 and TRBJ2-4; 13 bases agree with TRBD2. The V gene end was trimmed by 5 bases and the J gene end by 6 bases; junction bases not matched to a gene: 4. The CDR3 is 15 residues long. The germline gives CDR1 LNHNV, CDR2 YYDKDF (reference sequence). The CDR3 coding sequence is TGTGCCACCAGCCCCCGGACTAGCGGGAGAAACATTCAGTACTTC. It translates to CATSPRTSGRNIQYF. The full variable domain, its missing parts supplied by reference TRBV15 and TRBJ2-4, is DAMVIQNPRYQVTQFGKPVTLSCSQTLNHNVMYWYQQKSSQAPKLLFHYYDKDFNNEADTPDNFQSRRPNTSFCFLDIRSPGLGDTAMYLCATSPRTSGRNIQYFGAGTRLSVL.

The J gene is TRBJ2-7, the V gene TRBV4-2, with D perhaps TRBD1 (7 bases). The CDR3 is made up of 15 amino acids. Trimming left V 6 bases short and J 2 bases short, with 17 bases between. Germline values: CDR1 LGHNA, CDR2 YNFKEQ. CDR3 DNA sequence: TGTGCCAGCAGGGGGGGTGACAGGGACCCCTACGAGCAGTACTTC. Amino acid sequence: CASRGGDRDPYEQYF.

This clone showed up just a few times. The chain employs TRBV6-1 and TRBJ2-7; 7 nucleotides agree with TRBD1. CDR3 size: 14 residues. CDR1 MNHNS and CDR2 SASEGT come from the germline V gene. The V gene end was trimmed by 2 bases and the J gene end by 3 bases; junction bases not matched to a gene: 4. For the CDR3, the DNA is TGTGCCAGCAGTGAAAGGGCAGGGGGCTACGAGCAGTACTTC. Translating gives CASSERAGGYEQYF.

This clone was detected once. Mismatch with germline at one junction end may stem from a read error. Other DNA variants within this sample encode the same CDR3. The V gene is TRBV27, the J gene TRBJ1-4; no clear D. The CDR3 spans 15 residues. Germline CDR1 reads MNHEY; CDR2 reads SMNVEV (reference sequence). CDR3 loop: CASSLLGATNEKLFF. Written as DNA, the CDR3 is TGTGCCAGTAGTTTACTCGGAGCAACTAATGAAAAACTGTTTTTT.

The gene calls are TRBV13 and TRBJ1-1, with 9 bases that match TRBD1. This CDR3 contains 12 residues. Germline CDR1 is PRHDT and CDR2 is FYEKMQ (reference sequence). V was clipped by 5 bases and J by 8 bases; unmatched bases: 3. The CDR3 DNA reads TGTGCCAGCAGCGCACAGGGGGCGGAAGCTTTCTTT. Translated: CASSAQGAEAFF.

The rearrangement links TRBV5-6 to TRBJ2-1; TRBD2 is a possible D gene (6 bases). Trimming took off 1 base at V and 4 bases at J, with 9 bases between the two ends. The germline CDR1 and CDR2 sequences are SGHDT and YYEEEE. This CDR3 contains 14 residues. The CDR3 DNA follows: TGTGCCAGCAGCTTGTACCTAGCGTACAATGAGCAGTTCTTC. Translating gives CASSLYLAYNEQFF.

The chain combines TRBV30 with TRBJ2-2; no clear D. Deletions cut 1 base from V and 7 bases from J, with 13 bases between. The CDR3 has 14 amino acids. Per the germline V gene, CDR1 is GTSNPN and CDR2 is SVGIG (reference sequence). The CDR3 DNA is TGTGCCTGGAGTGACCTTGAATACCGCGGGGAGCTGTTTTTT. Translated: CAWSDLEYRGELFF. The entire variable domain, with the rest obtained from reference TRBV30 and TRBJ2-2, is as follows: SQTIHQWPATLVQPVGSPLSLECTVEGTSNPNLYWYRQAAGRGLQLLFYSVGIGQISSEVPQNLSASRPQDRQFILSSKKLLLSDSGFYLCAWSDLEYRGELFFGEGSRLTVL.

The CDR3 nucleotides read TGTGCCAGCAGCCCCGACGTCGGACAGAATGAAGCTTTCTTT. Protein sequence: CASSPDVGQNEAFF. This chain connects TRBV6-5 to TRBJ1-1; D is perhaps TRBD1 (6 bases). Germline loops: CDR1 MNHEY, CDR2 SVGAGI. The CDR3 length is 14 residues. Trimming stripped 6 bases from V and 7 bases from J, with 18 bases between.

This clone was seen a handful of times. The chain joins TRBV18 to TRBJ2-1, with a possible D match to TRBD2 (5 bases). V was trimmed by 0 bases and J by 7 bases, leaving 10 bases between them. The CDR3 covers 14 residues. CDR1 and CDR2 from the germline V gene are KGHSH and LQKENI. This chain's CDR3 is CASSPPSRGNEQFF. The CDR3 DNA sequence: TGTGCCAGCTCACCACCCTCCCGAGGGAATGAGCAGTTCTTC. The full variable domain, with the rest looked up from reference TRBV18 and TRBJ2-1, is NAGVMQNPRHLVRRRGQEARLRCSPMKGHSHVYWYRQLPEEGLKFMVYLQKENIIDESGMPKERFSAEFPKEGPSILRIQQVVRGDSAAYFCASSPPSRGNEQFFGPGTRLTVL.

V is TRBV4-1 and J is TRBJ2-1; D uncertain. Trimming took off 0 bases at V and 4 bases at J, with 13 bases between the two ends. CDR1 and CDR2 from the germline V gene are MGHRA and YSYEKL. The CDR3 loop spans 16 amino acids. CDR3 loop: CASSQEPELSYNEQFF. CDR3 coding DNA: TGCGCCAGCAGCCAAGAACCAGAACTCAGTTACAATGAGCAGTTCTTC.

The chain employs TRBV19 and TRBJ2-2; D gene unclear. Per the germline V gene, CDR1 is LNHDA and CDR2 is SQIVND (reference sequence). CDR3 length: 11 amino acids. Trimming pared 8 bases from V and 3 bases from J, leaving 4 bases between. CDR3 amino acids: CASQYTGELFF. CDR3 nucleotide sequence: TGTGCCAGTCAATACACCGGGGAGCTGTTTTTT.

Only one count was recorded for this clone. The V and J genes are TRBV21-1 and TRBJ1-1. TRBV21-1 is a pseudogene locus. This CDR3 comprises 17 residues. The CDR3 sequence is CASSRLSQGPTNTEAFF. The DNA for the CDR3 is TGTGCCAGCAGCAGGTTGAGCCAGGGACCAACTAACACTGAAGCTTTCTTT.

The chain links TRBV7-9 to TRBJ1-2; D is undetermined. Germline V gene sequence: CDR1 SEHNR, CDR2 FQNEAQ (reference sequence). V gave up 1 base and J gave up 1 base, with 10 bases separating them. This CDR3 is built from 15 residues. This chain's CDR3 is CASSLGGLINYGYTF. The DNA for the CDR3 is TGTGCCAGCAGCTTAGGAGGCTTGATTAACTATGGCTACACCTTC.

This clone came up once. V and J are TRBV11-2 and TRBJ1-2; D might be TRBD1 (5 bases). CDR3 length: 14 amino acids. Trimming left V 7 bases short and J 5 bases short, with 17 bases between. Germline loops: CDR1 SGHAT, CDR2 FQNNGV. The CDR3, as DNA: TGTGCCAGCAACCCAGGGAGGGACCCTTATGGCTACACCTTC. It yields the protein CASNPGRDPYGYTF.

The chain recombines TRBV11-2 with TRBJ2-4; 12 nucleotides align to TRBD2. Germline lookup yields CDR1 SGHAT and CDR2 FQNNGV. Germline trimming cut 0 bases from V and 5 bases from J; bases unmatched to any gene: 8. This CDR3 comprises 18 residues. DNA of the CDR3: TGTGCCAGCAGCTTAGATGAGCTAGCGGGAGGGCCGGAAAACATTCAGTACTTC. Its protein is CASSLDELAGGPENIQYF.